This TCR beta chain originates from a study of graft-versus-host responses after intestinal transplantation. About the study: Grafts were multivisceral, liver-intestinal, or isolated intestinal. Following induction with anti-thymocyte globulin, all recipients were given tacrolimus and steroids for about three years. Study results and caveats: Ileal or blood samples showed some GvH clones first, and such clones were also found in recipient marrow. Early after transplant, HvG clones declined as circulating GvH clones peaked.

The CDR3 is 14 amino acids. CDR1 SQVTM and CDR2 ANQGSEA come from the germline V gene. The ends lost 0 bases at V and 6 bases at J; junction bases unmatched: 7. This clone appeared a few times. Its target is unknown. Assay: immunoSEQ multiplex PCR; the TCRdb copy retains only in-frame clones and omits some. The data show some 110,000 clones, about nine tenths seen once. Specimen: unstimulated CD4+ T cells sorted from spleen or lymph node cells, collected before intestinal transplant. The sequence was obtained from a human donor who received an intestinal transplant. The V gene is TRBV29-1, the J gene TRBJ1-2; 7 bases are shared with TRBD1. CDR3 nucleotides: TGCAGCGTTGAAGACTTAGACAGGGCTCATGGCTACACCTTC. This sequence encodes CSVEDLDRAHGYTF.